The text below deals with one T cell receptor beta chain. This CDR3 comprises 15 residues. Germline loops: CDR1 LNHNV, CDR2 YYDKDF (reference sequence). Scientists made TCR beta cDNA using 5'RACE template switching with UMIs. TCRdb reprocessed the 5' RACE reads, with one entry per CDR3 protein and no DNA. This sample's clone table lists tens of thousands of distinct CDR3 sequences. These data belong to a study of T cells expressing NK-cell markers. Sequenced sample: blood T cells: a sorted CD56 or NKG2C T cell subset, CD4+ or CD8+ T cells, or bulk PBMC T cells (not recorded which). The chain combines TRBV15 with TRBJ2-3; the TCRdb call, TRBD1, lacks DNA for checking. The sequence was obtained from a man between 18 and 69 years old in good health. This chain's CDR3 is CATSRGETATDTQYF.